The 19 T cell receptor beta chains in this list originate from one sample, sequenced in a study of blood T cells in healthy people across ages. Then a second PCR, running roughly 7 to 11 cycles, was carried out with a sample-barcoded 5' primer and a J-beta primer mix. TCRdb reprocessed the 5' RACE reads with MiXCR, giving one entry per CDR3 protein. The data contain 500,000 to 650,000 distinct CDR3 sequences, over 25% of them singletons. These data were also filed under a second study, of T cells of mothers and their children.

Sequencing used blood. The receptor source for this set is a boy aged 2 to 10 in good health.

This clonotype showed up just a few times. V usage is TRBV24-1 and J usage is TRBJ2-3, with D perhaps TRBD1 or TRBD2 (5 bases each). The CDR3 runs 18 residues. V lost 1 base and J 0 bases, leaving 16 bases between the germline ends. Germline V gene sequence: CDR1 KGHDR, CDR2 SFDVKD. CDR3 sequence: CATSDLLGDSTSTDTQYF. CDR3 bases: TGTGCCACCAGTGATTTACTAGGGGATTCAACAAGCACAGATACGCAGTATTTT.

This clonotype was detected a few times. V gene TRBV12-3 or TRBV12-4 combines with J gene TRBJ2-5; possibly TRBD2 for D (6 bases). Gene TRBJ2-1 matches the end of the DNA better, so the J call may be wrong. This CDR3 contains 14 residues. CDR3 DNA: TGTGCCAGCAGTCCTAGGTCGGGGAGGTCTGAGCAGTTCTTC. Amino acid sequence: CASSPRSGRSEQFF.

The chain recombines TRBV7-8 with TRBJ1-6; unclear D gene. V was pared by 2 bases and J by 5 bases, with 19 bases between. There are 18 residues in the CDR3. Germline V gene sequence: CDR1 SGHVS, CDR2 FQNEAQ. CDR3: CASSLSSIRDAHNSPLHF. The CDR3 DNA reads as TGTGCCAGCAGCTTATCCTCGATCCGGGATGCCCATAATTCACCCCTCCACTTT.

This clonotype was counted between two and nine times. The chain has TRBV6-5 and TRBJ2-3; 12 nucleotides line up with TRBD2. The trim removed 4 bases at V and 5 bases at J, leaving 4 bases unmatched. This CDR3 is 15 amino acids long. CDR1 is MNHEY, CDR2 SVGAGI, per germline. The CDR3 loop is CASSWGGLAGDTQYF. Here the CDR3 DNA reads TGTGCCAGCAGTTGGGGGGGACTAGCGGGAGATACGCAGTATTTT.

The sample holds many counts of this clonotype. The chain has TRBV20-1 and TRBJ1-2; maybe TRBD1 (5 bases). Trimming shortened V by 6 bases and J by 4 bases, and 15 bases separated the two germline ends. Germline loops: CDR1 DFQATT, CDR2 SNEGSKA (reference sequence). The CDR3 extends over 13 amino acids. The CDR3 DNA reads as TGCAGTGCGAACGCCCAGGGTTTCTATGGCTACACCTTC. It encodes CSANAQGFYGYTF.

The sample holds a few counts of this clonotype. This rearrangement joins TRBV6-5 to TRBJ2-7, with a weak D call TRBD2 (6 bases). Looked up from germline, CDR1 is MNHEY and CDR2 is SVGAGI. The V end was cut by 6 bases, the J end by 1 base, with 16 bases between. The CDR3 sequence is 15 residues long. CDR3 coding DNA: TGTGCCAGCAGCCACCCGGGACGGGAGTCCTACGAGCAGTACTTC. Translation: CASSHPGRESYEQYF.

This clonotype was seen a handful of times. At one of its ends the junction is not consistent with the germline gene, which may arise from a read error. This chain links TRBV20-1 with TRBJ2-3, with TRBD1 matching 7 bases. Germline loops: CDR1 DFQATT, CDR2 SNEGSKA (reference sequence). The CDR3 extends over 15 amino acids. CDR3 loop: CSARSGQDSTNTQYF. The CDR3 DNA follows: TGCAGTGCTAGATCCGGACAGGATTCCACAAATACGCAGTATTTT.

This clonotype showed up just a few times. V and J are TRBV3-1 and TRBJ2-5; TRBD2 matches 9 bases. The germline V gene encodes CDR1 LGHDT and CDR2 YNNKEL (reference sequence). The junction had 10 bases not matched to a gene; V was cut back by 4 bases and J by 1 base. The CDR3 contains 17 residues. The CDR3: CASSPRQLAGLQETQYF. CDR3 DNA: TGTGCCAGCAGCCCCCGCCAACTAGCGGGTCTCCAAGAGACCCAGTACTTC.

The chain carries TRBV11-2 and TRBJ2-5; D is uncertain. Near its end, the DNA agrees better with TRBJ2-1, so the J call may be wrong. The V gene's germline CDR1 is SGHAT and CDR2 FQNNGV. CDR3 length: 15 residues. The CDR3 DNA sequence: TGTGCCAGCAGCTTAGTCCCCTCCCGGTACAATGAGCAGTTCTTC. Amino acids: CASSLVPSRYNEQFF.

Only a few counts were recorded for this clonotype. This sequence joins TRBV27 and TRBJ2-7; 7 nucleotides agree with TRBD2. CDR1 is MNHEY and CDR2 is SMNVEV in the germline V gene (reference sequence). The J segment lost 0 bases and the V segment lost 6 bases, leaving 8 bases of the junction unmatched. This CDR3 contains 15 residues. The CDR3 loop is CASSHRTRVSYEQYF. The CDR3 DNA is TGTGCCAGCAGCCATAGGACTAGAGTCTCCTACGAGCAGTACTTC.

The CDR3 loop reads CSATGIWDYGYTF. In DNA, the CDR3 is TGCAGTGCAACCGGGATATGGGACTATGGCTACACCTTC. The chain carries TRBV20-1 and TRBJ1-2; D is unresolved. The CDR3 runs 13 residues. The germline CDR1 and CDR2 sequences are DFQATT and SNEGSKA (reference sequence). V was cut by 6 bases and J by 3 bases, with 14 bases left in between.

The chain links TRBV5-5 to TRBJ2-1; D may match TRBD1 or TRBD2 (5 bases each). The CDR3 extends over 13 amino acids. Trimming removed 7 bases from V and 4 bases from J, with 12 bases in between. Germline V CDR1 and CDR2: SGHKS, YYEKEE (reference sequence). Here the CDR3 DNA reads TGTGCCAGCGGCCTGGGACCATACAATGAGCAGTTCTTC. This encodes CASGLGPYNEQFF.

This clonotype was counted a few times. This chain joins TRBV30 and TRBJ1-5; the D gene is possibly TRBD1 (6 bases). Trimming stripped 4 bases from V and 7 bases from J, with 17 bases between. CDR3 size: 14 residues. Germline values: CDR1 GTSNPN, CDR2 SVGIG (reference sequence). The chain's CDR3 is CAWTAWGARQPQHF. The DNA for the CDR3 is TGTGCCTGGACGGCGTGGGGGGCTCGACAGCCCCAGCATTTT.

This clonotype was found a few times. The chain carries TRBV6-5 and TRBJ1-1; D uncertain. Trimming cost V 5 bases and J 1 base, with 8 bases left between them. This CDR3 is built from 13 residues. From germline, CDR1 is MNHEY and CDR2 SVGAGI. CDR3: CASSTRKNTEAFF. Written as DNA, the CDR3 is TGTGCCAGCAGTACCCGGAAGAACACTGAAGCTTTCTTT.

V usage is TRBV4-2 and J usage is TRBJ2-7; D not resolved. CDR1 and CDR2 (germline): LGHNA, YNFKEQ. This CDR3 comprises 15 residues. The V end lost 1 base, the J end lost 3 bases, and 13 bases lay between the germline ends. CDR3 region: CASSQVGGLLYEQYF. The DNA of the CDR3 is TGTGCCAGCAGCCAAGTGGGCGGTCTCCTCTACGAGCAGTACTTC.

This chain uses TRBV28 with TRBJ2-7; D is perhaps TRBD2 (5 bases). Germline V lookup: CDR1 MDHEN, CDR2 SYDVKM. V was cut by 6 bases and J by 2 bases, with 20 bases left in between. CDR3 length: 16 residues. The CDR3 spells CASSLIDAGETYEQYF. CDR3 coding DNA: TGTGCCAGCAGCCTGATAGATGCGGGCGAAACCTACGAGCAGTACTTC.

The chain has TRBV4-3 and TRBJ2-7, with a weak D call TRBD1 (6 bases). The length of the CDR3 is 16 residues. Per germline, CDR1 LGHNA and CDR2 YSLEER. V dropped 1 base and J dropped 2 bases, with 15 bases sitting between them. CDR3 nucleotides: TGCGCCAGCAGCCAAGGGACCACAGGGACCCCCTACGAGCAGTACTTC. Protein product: CASSQGTTGTPYEQYF.

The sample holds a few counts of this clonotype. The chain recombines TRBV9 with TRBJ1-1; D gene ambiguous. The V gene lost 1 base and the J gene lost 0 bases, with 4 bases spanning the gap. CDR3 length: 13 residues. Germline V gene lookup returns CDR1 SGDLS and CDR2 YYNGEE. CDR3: CASSVLMNTEAFF. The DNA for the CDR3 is TGTGCCAGCAGCGTACTCATGAACACTGAAGCTTTCTTT.

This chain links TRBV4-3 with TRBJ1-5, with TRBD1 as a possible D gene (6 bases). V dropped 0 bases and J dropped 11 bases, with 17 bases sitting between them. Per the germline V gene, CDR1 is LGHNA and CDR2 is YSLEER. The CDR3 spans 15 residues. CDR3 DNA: TGCGCCAGCAGCCAAGATGGGAGGGGGAGCAGCACCCAGCATTTT. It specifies CASSQDGRGSSTQHF.